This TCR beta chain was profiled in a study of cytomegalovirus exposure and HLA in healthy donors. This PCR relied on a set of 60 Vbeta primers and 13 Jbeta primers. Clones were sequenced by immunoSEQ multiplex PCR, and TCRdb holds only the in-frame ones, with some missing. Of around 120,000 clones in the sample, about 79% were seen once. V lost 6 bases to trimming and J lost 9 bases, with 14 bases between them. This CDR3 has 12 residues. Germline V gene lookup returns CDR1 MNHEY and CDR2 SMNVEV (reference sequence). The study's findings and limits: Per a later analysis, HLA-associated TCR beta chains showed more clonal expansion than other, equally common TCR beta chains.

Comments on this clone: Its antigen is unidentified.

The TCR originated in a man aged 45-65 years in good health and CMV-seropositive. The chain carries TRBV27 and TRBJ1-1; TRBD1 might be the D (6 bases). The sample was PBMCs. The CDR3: CASRPRGGQAFF. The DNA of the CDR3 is TGTGCCAGCAGGCCACGTGGGGGCCAAGCTTTCTTT.